One and the same sample provided the 25 T cell receptor beta chains below, sequenced in a study of circulating and synovial CD4+ cells in juvenile arthritis. TCRdb's copy holds only in-frame clones and misses some; the assay was immunoSEQ multiplex PCR. Of 30,000 to 40,000 clones in the sample, more than 90% were seen once. What was sequenced was CD4+ T cells from blood. The receptors come from a human donor with juvenile idiopathic arthritis.

This sequence joins TRBV7-2 and TRBJ2-3, with D possibly matching TRBD1 (6 bases). Between the trimmed V and J ends, which lost 5 bases and 0 bases, there was a span of 18 bases. Per the germline V gene, CDR1 is SGHTA and CDR2 is FQGNSA. CDR3 length: 17 amino acids. The CDR3 nucleotides are TGTGCCAGCAGCCAGAGAGAGGGACATCCCAGCACAGATACGCAGTATTTT. Encoded protein: CASSQREGHPSTDTQYF.

The CDR3 here is CAWELGLADTGELFF. The CDR3 bases are TGTGCCTGGGAGCTGGGACTAGCTGACACCGGGGAGCTGTTTTTT. V is TRBV30 and J is TRBJ2-2, with 9 bases aligning to TRBD2. The CDR3 is made up of 15 amino acids. The V gene's germline CDR1 is GTSNPN and CDR2 SVGIG (reference sequence). The J segment lost 3 bases and the V segment lost 5 bases, leaving 7 bases of the junction unmatched.

The chain combines TRBV21-1 with TRBJ1-5; the table calls TRBD1, which could not be checked here. TRBV21-1 is a pseudogene. This CDR3 has 14 amino acids. The CDR3 DNA reads as TGTGCCAGCAGCAACCAGTATAGCAATCAGCCCCAGCATTTT. Translation: CASSNQYSNQPQHF.

The rearrangement joins TRBV5-4 to TRBJ1-2; no clear D. The CDR3 has 12 residues. Trimming removed 0 bases from V and 7 bases from J, with 7 bases in between. The germline V gene has CDR1 SGHNT and CDR2 YYREEE (reference sequence). The CDR3 spells CASSLDRFGYTF. The CDR3 coding sequence is TGTGCCAGCAGCTTGGATCGTTTTGGCTACACCTTC.

The chain has TRBV7-8 and TRBJ1-2; 10 positions match TRBD1. The germline gives CDR1 SGHVS, CDR2 FQNEAQ. After removal of 0 bases from V and 2 bases from J, the junction contained 0 bases not matched to a gene. This CDR3 spans 15 amino acids. CDR3 nucleotide sequence: TGTGCCAGCAGCTTAGCGGGACAGGGGAACTATGGCTACACCTTC. Translating it yields CASSLAGQGNYGYTF.

The CDR3 protein is CASRTGTEETQYF. In nucleotides, the CDR3 is TGCGCCAGCAGGACCGGGACAGAAGAGACCCAGTACTTC. The chain links TRBV5-1 to TRBJ2-5; 7 positions match TRBD1. The CDR3 spans 13 residues. Looked up from germline, CDR1 is SGHRS and CDR2 is YFSETQ. The trim removed 5 bases at V and 3 bases at J, leaving 4 bases unmatched.

The CDR3 loop reads CATRGQGFYEQYF. CDR3 DNA: TGTGCCACCCGCGGACAGGGGTTCTACGAGCAGTACTTC. The chain combines TRBV6-1 with TRBJ2-7, with 9 bases that match TRBD1. Germline-derived CDR1 and CDR2 are MNHNS and SASEGT. The CDR3 length is 13 residues. The trim removed 10 bases at V and 3 bases at J, leaving 7 bases unmatched.

The J gene is TRBJ2-6, the V gene TRBV27; TRBD1 matches at 10 bases. Germline assignment: CDR1 MNHEY and CDR2 SMNVEV (reference sequence). Trimming removed 6 bases from V and 5 bases from J; junction bases left unmatched: 4. This CDR3 has 15 residues. In DNA form, the CDR3 reads TGTGCCAGCAGGGACAGGGGGAATAGGGCCAACGTCCTGACTTTC. Translation gives CASRDRGNRANVLTF.

V gene TRBV2 combines with J gene TRBJ2-5; perhaps TRBD2 as D (6 bases). V dropped 0 bases and J dropped 5 bases, with 16 bases sitting between them. There are 16 residues in the CDR3. CDR1 and CDR2 (germline): SNHLY, FYNNEI. CDR3 DNA: TGTGCCAGCAGTGAAGCCCTGCGGGGTGGGTGGGAGACCCAGTACTTC. Residues: CASSEALRGGWETQYF.

V and J are TRBV6-1 and TRBJ1-5, with a weak D call TRBD1 (6 bases). V lost 4 bases to trimming and J lost 0 bases, with 19 bases between them. Germline V CDR1 and CDR2: MNHNS, SASEGT. This CDR3 contains 18 residues. The DNA for the CDR3 is TGTGCCAGCAGTGCGCGCGATCAGGGGAAGTATAGCAATCAGCCCCAGCATTTT. As protein: CASSARDQGKYSNQPQHF.

The chain employs TRBV5-4 and TRBJ2-5; a possible D gene is TRBD2 (6 bases). The CDR3 has 15 amino acids. Germline CDR1 SGHNT, CDR2 YYREEE (reference sequence). V was pared by 3 bases and J by 4 bases, with 16 bases between. The CDR3 DNA follows: TGTGCCAGCAGCTCGCCGTCTCAGCGGGCAGAGACCCAGTACTTC. It translates to CASSSPSQRAETQYF. Using reference TRBV5-4 and TRBJ2-5 for the parts outside the CDR3, the full variable domain is ETGVTQSPTHLIKTRGQQVTLRCSSQSGHNTVSWYQQALGQGPQFIFQYYREEENGRGNFPPRFSGLQFPNYSSELNVNALELDDSALYLCASSSPSQRAETQYFGPGTRLLVL.

The rearrangement joins TRBV7-9 to TRBJ2-7; 9 bases align to TRBD1. J was trimmed by 6 bases and V by 4 bases; bases with no gene match: 13. The CDR3 contains 16 residues. The germline CDR1 and CDR2 sequences are SEHNR and FQNEAQ (reference sequence). CDR3 in DNA: TGTGCCAGCAGCTCCCCGGGCGGGACAGGGATGCGCGAGCAGTACTTC. Protein product: CASSSPGGTGMREQYF.

The chain uses TRBV5-1 and TRBJ2-2, with a weak D call TRBD1 (6 bases). The germline CDR1 and CDR2 sequences are SGHRS and YFSETQ. This CDR3 is 13 amino acids long. The V and J ends lost 1 base and 5 bases respectively, with 6 bases between them. This CDR3 reads CASSLTGTGELFF. In nucleotides, the CDR3 is TGCGCCAGCAGCTTGACAGGGACCGGGGAGCTGTTTTTT.

The sample holds one count of this clone. The genes are TRBV6-1 and TRBJ1-5; D call uncertain. V gave up 5 bases and J gave up 0 bases, with 8 bases separating them. The germline gives CDR1 MNHNS, CDR2 SASEGT. The CDR3 length is 14 residues. The CDR3 DNA sequence: TGTGCCAGCAGTCCGGACTATAGCAATCAGCCCCAGCATTTT. It specifies CASSPDYSNQPQHF.

The J gene is TRBJ2-2, the V gene TRBV7-3; TRBD1 matches at 7 bases. V shed 6 bases, J shed 0 bases, and the junction held 4 bases outside the gene matches. Germline V gives CDR1 SGHTA, CDR2 FQGTGA. There are 15 residues in the CDR3. The CDR3: CASRPGQSNTGELFF. The CDR3 coding sequence is TGTGCCAGCAGACCGGGACAGTCGAACACCGGGGAGCTGTTTTTT. Full variable domain (outside the CDR3, taken from reference TRBV7-3 and TRBJ2-2): GAGVSQTPSNKVTEKGKYVELRCDPISGHTALYWYRQSLGQGPEFLIYFQGTGAADDSGLPNDRFFAVRPEGSVSTLKIQRTERGDSAVYLCASRPGQSNTGELFFGEGSRLTVL.

V is TRBV4-2 and J is TRBJ2-7; the match to TRBD1 covers 7 bases. The trim removed 4 bases at V and 2 bases at J, leaving 5 bases unmatched. CDR3 length: 14 amino acids. CDR1 and CDR2 (germline): LGHNA, YNFKEQ. CDR3 residues: CASSRDRLTYEQYF. The DNA for the CDR3 is TGTGCCAGCAGCCGGGACAGACTGACCTACGAGCAGTACTTC.

V is TRBV7-9 and J is TRBJ1-5; 9 positions agree with TRBD1. This CDR3 region has 17 residues. Germline V CDR1 and CDR2: SEHNR, FQNEAQ (reference sequence). The V gene end was trimmed by 5 bases and the J gene end by 1 base; junction bases not matched to a gene: 9. CDR3 in amino acids: CASSKSLQGASNQPQHF. In DNA form, the CDR3 reads TGTGCCAGCAGCAAATCCCTACAGGGGGCGAGCAATCAGCCCCAGCATTTT.

The rearrangement joins TRBV5-1 to TRBJ2-3; TRBD2 matches 9 bases. The V gene's germline CDR1 is SGHRS and CDR2 YFSETQ. After removal of 5 bases from V and 5 bases from J, the junction contained 9 bases not matched to a gene. This CDR3 is built from 15 residues. The CDR3 reads CASRLAGGLEDTQYF. Here the CDR3 DNA reads TGCGCCAGCAGGCTGGCGGGGGGGCTAGAAGATACGCAGTATTTT.

The chain joins TRBV25-1 to TRBJ2-7; D gene unclear. Trimming left V 5 bases short and J 3 bases short, with 5 bases between. Germline assignment: CDR1 MGHDK and CDR2 SYGVNS. The CDR3 runs to 11 residues. CDR3 DNA: TGTGCCAGCAGTCCGCGCTACGAGCAGTACTTC. Translated, it gives CASSPRYEQYF.

The table lists this clone with a count of one. This chain connects TRBV6-1 to TRBJ1-4; TRBD1 agrees at 7 bases. Looked up from germline, CDR1 is MNHNS and CDR2 is SASEGT. The CDR3 sequence is 15 residues long. V was pared by 4 bases and J by 4 bases, with 6 bases of the junction left unmatched. The CDR3 sequence is CASSGGGTVNEKLFF. As DNA, the CDR3 is TGTGCCAGCAGTGGGGGCGGGACAGTTAATGAAAAACTGTTTTTT.

As DNA, the CDR3 is TGTGCCAGCAGATCAGGGGCAACTAATGAAAAACTGTTTTTT. Translated: CASRSGATNEKLFF. The chain carries TRBV6-1 and TRBJ1-4; D is possibly TRBD1 (6 bases). Germline CDR1 MNHNS, CDR2 SASEGT. Trimming stripped 6 bases from V and 0 bases from J, with 8 bases between. This CDR3 has 14 amino acids.

The rearrangement joins TRBV9 to TRBJ2-2; maybe TRBD2 (6 bases). CDR3 length equals 16 residues. Germline CDR1 and CDR2: SGDLS and YYNGEE. Trimming removed 0 bases at V and 6 bases at J, with 15 bases between. Here the CDR3 DNA reads TGTGCCAGCAGCGTAGTGCCTCAGGGAGGCGCCGGGGAGCTGTTTTTT. Residues: CASSVVPQGGAGELFF.

A single count supports this clone. The chain has TRBV5-4 and TRBJ1-1, with D unclear. There are 15 residues in the CDR3. V shed 4 bases and J shed 0 bases, with 13 bases lying between them. Germline V gene sequence: CDR1 SGHNT, CDR2 YYREEE (reference sequence). DNA for the CDR3: TGTGCCAGCAGCCTCGGGGTGGACCTGAACACTGAAGCTTTCTTT. Encoded protein: CASSLGVDLNTEAFF.

This chain links TRBV10-3 with TRBJ2-2; 7 bases are shared with TRBD2. CDR1 and CDR2 from the germline V gene are ENHRY and SYGVKD. The CDR3 runs to 16 residues. V lost 2 bases, J lost 1 base, and 4 bases stayed unmatched. The chain's CDR3 is CAISEGSSGNTGELFF. As DNA, the CDR3 is TGTGCCATCAGTGAGGGGTCTAGCGGGAACACCGGGGAGCTGTTTTTT.

This chain connects TRBV30 to TRBJ2-7; 8 nucleotides match TRBD2. This CDR3 is built from 14 residues. Germline V CDR1 and CDR2: GTSNPN, SVGIG (reference sequence). Germline trimming cut 3 bases from V and 7 bases from J; bases unmatched to any gene: 11. The CDR3 DNA reads as TGTGCCTGGAGACGACCGGGACTAGTCGTAGAGCAGTACTTC. Its translation: CAWRRPGLVVEQYF.